These 29 T cell receptor beta chains originate from one sample sequenced in a study of cytomegalovirus exposure and HLA in healthy donors. PCR used 60 Vbeta primers and 13 Jbeta primers. The assay was immunoSEQ multiplex PCR, and TCRdb's table has in-frame clones only and misses some. This sample carries fewer than 150,000 clones, with 2% going to the ten biggest clones. Sequenced: PBMCs. Receptor source: a woman in her sixties or seventies in good health and CMV-seronegative.

The V call is TRBV6-6, the J call TRBJ2-2; 10 nucleotides line up with TRBD1. The CDR3 totals 14 residues. The trim removed 6 bases at V and 4 bases at J, leaving 2 bases unmatched. Looked up from germline, CDR1 is MNHNY and CDR2 is SVGAGI (reference sequence). The CDR3 sequence is CASRGTGATGELFF. CDR3 nucleotides: TGTGCCAGCAGGGGGACAGGGGCCACCGGGGAGCTGTTTTTT.

The chain carries TRBV12-5 and TRBJ2-1, with 12 bases aligning to TRBD2. Germline assignment: CDR1 LGHNT and CDR2 FRNRAP. This CDR3 region has 15 residues. V was clipped by 2 bases and J by 8 bases; unmatched bases: 4. CDR3 in DNA: TGTGCTAGTGGTTTGAGACTAGCGGGAGAGCATGAGCAGTTCTTC. Its translation is CASGLRLAGEHEQFF.

The CDR3 reads CASSPRTGPSTEAFF. The CDR3 coding sequence is TGTGCCAGCAGCCCCCGGACAGGACCAAGCACTGAAGCTTTCTTT. The chain employs TRBV11-2 and TRBJ1-1; 7 bases fit TRBD1. CDR3 length: 15 amino acids. Germline V gene data show CDR1 as SGHAT and CDR2 as FQNNGV. The junction had 10 bases not matched to a gene; V was cut back by 5 bases and J by 4 bases. The whole variable domain, remainder taken from reference TRBV11-2 and TRBJ1-1, is EAGVAQSPRYKIIEKRQSVAFWCNPISGHATLYWYQQILGQGPKLLIQFQNNGVVDDSQLPKDRFSAERLKGVDSTLKIQPAKLEDSAVYLCASSPRTGPSTEAFFGQGTRLTVV.

CDR3 coding DNA: TGTGCCAGCACCCGGGGACTGCTGAACACTGAAGCTTTCTTT. Protein sequence: CASTRGLLNTEAFF. This chain joins TRBV2 and TRBJ1-1; the D gene is possibly TRBD1 (5 bases). The germline gives CDR1 SNHLY, CDR2 FYNNEI. The CDR3 runs 14 residues. Trimming took off 7 bases at V and 0 bases at J, with 12 bases between the two ends. The full variable domain, rest sourced from reference TRBV2 and TRBJ1-1, is EPEVTQTPSHQVTQMGQEVILRCVPISNHLYFYWYRQILGQKVEFLVSFYNNEISEKSEIFDDQFSVERPDGSNFTLKIRSTKLEDSAMYFCASTRGLLNTEAFFGQGTRLTVV.

The chain uses TRBV7-8 and TRBJ2-7; possibly TRBD1 for D (6 bases). V shed 5 bases and J shed 5 bases, with 13 bases lying between them. Germline assignment: CDR1 SGHVS and CDR2 FQNEAQ. The CDR3 totals 13 residues. The CDR3 spells CASSTSRGHEQYF. The CDR3 DNA is TGTGCCAGCAGCACATCCAGGGGCCACGAGCAGTACTTC.

The V gene is TRBV29-1, the J gene TRBJ2-1; 10 bases are a match to TRBD2. The germline V gene has CDR1 SQVTM and CDR2 ANQGSEA. The CDR3 extends over 17 amino acids. The J segment lost 6 bases and the V segment lost 6 bases, leaving 17 bases of the junction unmatched. The CDR3 here is CSVPLTLLAGKTNEQFF. CDR3 sequence (DNA): TGCAGCGTACCGCTAACATTACTAGCGGGAAAGACCAATGAGCAGTTCTTC.

As regards this clone: Other DNA variants within this sample encode the same CDR3. In DNA form, the CDR3 reads TGTGCCAGCAGCCAGATGCATCCGGGGATAACCCAAGAGACCCAGTACTTC. Its protein is CASSQMHPGITQETQYF. The gene calls are TRBV4-2 and TRBJ2-5; D is possibly TRBD2 (5 bases). Trimming left V 3 bases short and J 1 base short, with 18 bases between. Germline V CDR1 and CDR2: LGHNA, YNFKEQ. CDR3 length: 17 residues.

With regard to this clone: At one of its ends the junction is not consistent with the germline gene, which may arise from a read error. The sample holds other DNA sequences that translate to the same CDR3. The chain recombines TRBV2 with TRBJ2-1; 11 nucleotides match TRBD1. The germline gives CDR1 SNHLY, CDR2 FYNNEI. The CDR3 loop spans 15 amino acids. The chain's CDR3 is CASSRRDRGGSEQFF. The CDR3 DNA sequence: TGCGCCAGCAGCCGCCGGGACAGGGGGGGCAGTGAGCAGTTCTTC. The variable domain in full, completed from reference TRBV2 and TRBJ2-1, reads EPEVTQTPSHQVTQMGQEVILRCVPISNHLYFYWYRQILGQKVEFLVSFYNNEISEKSEIFDDQFSVERPDGSNFTLKIRSTKLEDSAMYFCASSRRDRGGSEQFFGPGTRLTVL.

The V call is TRBV27, the J call TRBJ1-5, with D hard to call. The CDR3 extends over 12 amino acids. V lost 3 bases and J lost 3, with 3 bases in between. Germline V gene sequence: CDR1 MNHEY, CDR2 SMNVEV (reference sequence). CDR3 sequence (DNA): TGTGCCAGCAGTTTTAACAATCAGCCCCAGCATTTT. Its protein is CASSFNNQPQHF.

The rearrangement joins TRBV19 to TRBJ2-6; D is unresolved. The V end was cut by 7 bases, the J end by 1 base, with 11 bases between. This CDR3 has 15 residues. CDR1 is LNHDA and CDR2 is SQIVND in the germline V gene (reference sequence). CDR3 in amino acids: CASIGPRSGANVLTF. CDR3 DNA sequence: TGTGCCAGTATTGGCCCGAGGTCTGGGGCCAACGTCCTGACTTTC.

The J gene is TRBJ1-1, the V gene TRBV4-1; perhaps TRBD1 as D (6 bases). The CDR3 extends over 15 amino acids. CDR1 is MGHRA, CDR2 YSYEKL, per germline. V lost 4 bases, J lost 1 base, and 13 bases lay in between. This CDR3 is CASSRDVQGNTEAFF. CDR3 DNA: TGCGCCAGCAGCCGCGATGTACAGGGGAACACTGAAGCTTTCTTT.

The rearrangement joins TRBV29-1 to TRBJ1-2; maybe TRBD1 (6 bases). Germline lookup yields CDR1 SQVTM and CDR2 ANQGSEA. CDR3 length: 15 amino acids. V was trimmed by 3 bases and J by 4 bases, leaving 18 bases between them. CDR3 nucleotides: TGCAGCGTTGATAGGACAGAAGGAGGTATCTATGGCTACACCTTC. Encoded protein: CSVDRTEGGIYGYTF.

The chain recombines TRBV9 with TRBJ1-5; D is unresolved. The length of the CDR3 is 13 residues. CDR1 and CDR2 (germline): SGDLS, YYNGEE. V was pared by 1 base and J by 4 bases, with 6 bases between. The chain's CDR3 is CASSVSGNQPQHF. CDR3 coding DNA: TGTGCCAGCAGCGTATCGGGGAATCAGCCCCAGCATTTT.

The chain employs TRBV6-6 and TRBJ2-3; TRBD1 might be the D (5 bases). CDR3 size: 15 residues. Germline V gives CDR1 MNHNY, CDR2 SVGAGI (reference sequence). V lost 8 bases to trimming and J lost 2 bases, with 17 bases between them. The CDR3 bases are TGTGCCAGCGGGCCTTTGGGGCAGCCCACAGATACGCAGTATTTT. This gives the protein CASGPLGQPTDTQYF.

This chain uses TRBV7-3 with TRBJ2-3; 9 positions agree with TRBD2. This CDR3 spans 15 amino acids. V lost 3 bases to trimming and J lost 4 bases; unmatched junction nucleotides: 5. Germline CDR1 is SGHTA and CDR2 is FQGTGA. The CDR3 nucleotides are TGTGCCAGCAGCTTCTGGGCGGGGGGGTCAGATACGCAGTATTTT. It specifies CASSFWAGGSDTQYF.

The J gene is TRBJ1-2, the V gene TRBV2; 7 nucleotides align to TRBD1. Germline lookup yields CDR1 SNHLY and CDR2 FYNNEI. CDR3 length: 12 residues. The J segment lost 12 bases and the V segment lost 4 bases, leaving 8 bases of the junction unmatched. The CDR3 spells CASSGATGPNTF. Here the CDR3 DNA reads TGTGCCAGCAGTGGGGCGACAGGGCCTAACACCTTC.

This chain joins TRBV6-5 and TRBJ2-7, with 8 bases matching TRBD2. Germline V gene data show CDR1 as MNHEY and CDR2 as SVGAGI. The CDR3 has 15 residues. Trimming cost V 8 bases and J 1 base; bases outside gene matches: 10. The CDR3 bases are TGTGCCAGCCGCTCCCTCGCGGGAGGTTCCTACGAGCAGTACTTC. Translating it yields CASRSLAGGSYEQYF.

The CDR3 region is CASKSPGGYTF. The CDR3 region has the DNA TGTGCCAGCAAATCCCCGGGTGGCTACACCTTC. The chain is built from TRBV28 and TRBJ1-2, with D unclear. Per the germline V gene, CDR1 is MDHEN and CDR2 is SYDVKM. Trimming cost V 7 bases and J 7 bases, with 10 bases left between them. The CDR3 length is 11 residues.

The chain combines TRBV5-1 with TRBJ2-5; 14 nucleotides line up with TRBD2. The trim removed 3 bases at V and 2 bases at J, leaving 12 bases unmatched. The CDR3 has 19 residues. Germline V gene lookup returns CDR1 SGHRS and CDR2 YFSETQ. CDR3 sequence reads: CASSSGTSGRAIVQETQYF. The CDR3 nucleotides are TGCGCCAGCAGCTCTGGGACTAGCGGGAGAGCTATAGTACAAGAGACCCAGTACTTC.

The chain uses TRBV5-4 and TRBJ2-7; D might be TRBD2 (6 bases). Per the germline V gene, CDR1 is SGHNT and CDR2 is YYREEE (reference sequence). Trimming removed 4 bases from V and 0 bases from J, with 14 bases in between. The CDR3 is 15 residues long. CDR3 nucleotide sequence: TGTGCCAGCAGCCCCGCGGCGGGGATCTCCTACGAGCAGTACTTC. Amino acid sequence: CASSPAAGISYEQYF.

V and J are TRBV11-2 and TRBJ2-5; D might be TRBD1 (6 bases). The better agreement between TRBJ2-7 and the DNA end casts doubt on the J call. Germline CDR1 and CDR2: SGHAT and FQNNGV. The CDR3 covers 15 residues. The CDR3 here is CASSSTDRSSYEQYF. CDR3 bases: TGTGCCAGCAGCTCTACTGACAGGAGCTCCTACGAGCAGTACTTC.

This chain uses TRBV10-2 with TRBJ2-3; 9 nucleotides line up with TRBD1. V lost 7 bases and J lost 4; bases outside the gene matches: 12. Germline CDR1 reads WSHSY; CDR2 reads SAAADI. The CDR3 covers 16 residues. The CDR3 spells CASTDHRGPIPDTQYF. For the CDR3, the DNA is TGCGCCAGCACCGACCACAGGGGGCCCATCCCAGATACGCAGTATTTT.

This chain links TRBV27 with TRBJ2-7, with D possibly TRBD2 on 5 matching bases. V lost 3 bases and J 7 bases, leaving 13 bases between the germline ends. The CDR3 is 13 residues long. Germline CDR1 is MNHEY and CDR2 is SMNVEV (reference sequence). The CDR3 DNA reads as TGTGCCAGCAGTTTCGGGGTAGCTCTGGAGCAGTACTTC. Its protein product is CASSFGVALEQYF.

V is TRBV7-2 and J is TRBJ1-2, with TRBD1 matching over 8 bases. V was clipped by 4 bases and J by 9 bases; unmatched bases: 10. The CDR3 runs 14 residues. Germline V gene sequence: CDR1 SGHTA, CDR2 FQGNSA. In DNA, the CDR3 is TGTGCCAGCAGCTCCGCCTGGACAGGGCGAAGCTACACCTTC. This codes for CASSSAWTGRSYTF.

V and J are TRBV4-2 and TRBJ2-5; 8 bases are a match to TRBD1. Near its end, the DNA agrees better with TRBJ2-7, so the J call may be wrong. The CDR3 totals 16 residues. Germline CDR1 reads LGHNA; CDR2 reads YNFKEQ. This chain's CDR3 is CASSRRIDRGGYEQYF. CDR3 DNA sequence: TGTGCCAGCAGCCGCCGGATAGACAGGGGCGGCTACGAGCAGTACTTC.

The genes are TRBV5-6 and TRBJ2-1, with D possibly TRBD1 on 5 matching bases. The CDR3 has 16 residues. V was pared by 2 bases and J by 3 bases, with 15 bases between. CDR1 is SGHDT, CDR2 YYEEEE, per germline. CDR3: CASSLTQGGHYNEQFF. In nucleotides, the CDR3 is TGTGCCAGCAGCTTAACCCAGGGCGGCCACTACAATGAGCAGTTCTTC.

The chain recombines TRBV2 with TRBJ2-3, with unresolved D. Per germline, CDR1 SNHLY and CDR2 FYNNEI. The CDR3 runs to 15 residues. V was shortened by 7 bases and J by 1 base, with 15 bases between the two germline ends. CDR3 nucleotide sequence: TGTGCCAGCATTTTTAGTGGTTCTGGCACAGATACGCAGTATTTT. This gives the protein CASIFSGSGTDTQYF.

The genes are TRBV4-1 and TRBJ2-1; 8 positions agree with TRBD2. The CDR3 is made up of 16 amino acids. After removal of 4 bases from V and 4 bases from J, the junction contained 9 bases not matched to a gene. CDR1 MGHRA and CDR2 YSYEKL come from the germline V gene. The CDR3 sequence: CASSPLPSGLYNEQFF. The CDR3 DNA reads as TGCGCCAGCAGCCCCCTCCCTAGCGGGTTGTACAATGAGCAGTTCTTC.

V gene TRBV6-6 combines with J gene TRBJ2-1, with 8 bases that match TRBD2. CDR1 is MNHNY, CDR2 SVGAGI, per germline (reference sequence). The CDR3 has 16 residues. V gave up 5 bases and J gave up 8 bases; unmatched junction bases: 14. The CDR3 spells CASSPETSARFDEQFF. As DNA, the CDR3 is TGTGCCAGCAGTCCGGAGACTAGCGCTCGCTTCGATGAGCAGTTCTTC.